The rows below give T cell receptor beta chains drawn from one sample of a study of blood T cell repertoires in COVID-19. Profiled with immunoSEQ multiplex PCR; TCRdb holds only in-frame clones, not every one. The sample contains under 200,000 clones, more than 80% of which appear only once. The sequencing input was PBMCs or T cells enriched from blood (not recorded which). The receptor set was obtained from a man aged 50-60 years who had recovered from COVID-19. Both conserved end residues are part of each CDR3.

J gene: TRBJ1-2; V gene: TRBV9; CDR3 protein: CASSEGQRHLGRYGYTF
J gene: TRBJ2-5; V gene: TRBV10-3; CDR3 protein: CATTGGLAGRQETQYF
J gene: TRBJ2-3; V gene: TRBV14; CDR3 protein: CASSPLRDTTGDTQYF
J gene: TRBJ2-3; V gene: TRBV7-9; CDR3 protein: CASSFTPGGSTDTQYF
J gene: TRBJ2-1; V gene: TRBV30; CDR3 protein: CAWRYGGGNEQFF
J gene: TRBJ2-5; V gene: TRBV5-4; CDR3 protein: CASSPGLAGEQETQYF
J gene: TRBJ1-2; V gene: TRBV9; CDR3 protein: CASSSTRGYGYTF
J gene: TRBJ1-6; V gene: TRBV10-3; CDR3 protein: CAISERDIGNSPLHF
J gene: TRBJ1-5; V gene: TRBV7-6; CDR3 protein: CASSFIGTGHQPQHF
J gene: TRBJ2-1; V gene: TRBV27; CDR3 protein: CASSFGRGYEQFF
J gene: TRBJ2-7; V gene: TRBV19; CDR3 protein: CYLSFPRASGDTFSPQYF
J gene: TRBJ2-2; V gene: TRBV5-1; CDR3 protein: CASSFERGQRNTGELFF
J gene: TRBJ2-1; V gene: TRBV9; CDR3 protein: CASSVGQGAYNEQFF
J gene: TRBJ1-4; V gene: TRBV3-1/TRBV3-2; CDR3 protein: CASSDTGEREKLFF
J gene: TRBJ2-3; V gene: TRBV3-1/TRBV3-2; CDR3 protein: CASSQVAGARADTQYF
J gene: TRBJ2-4; V gene: TRBV4-3; CDR3 protein: CASSQEPGQGSRYF
J gene: TRBJ1-5; V gene: TRBV7-2; CDR3 protein: CASSLGTGQGNQPQHF
J gene: TRBJ1-3; V gene: TRBV7-2; CDR3 protein: CASSLVTRRLSGNTIYF
J gene: TRBJ1-5; V gene: TRBV7-2; CDR3 protein: CASSFRDNQPQHF
J gene: TRBJ2-7; V gene: TRBV30; CDR3 protein: CAWRETGTYEQYF
J gene: TRBJ1-2; V gene: TRBV3-1/TRBV3-2; CDR3 protein: CASSLRTGAGYTF
J gene: TRBJ2-1; V gene: TRBV7-2; CDR3 protein: CASSLVPGSGGNEQFF
J gene: TRBJ1-5; V gene: TRBV15; CDR3 protein: CATSRQGIGQPQHF
J gene: TRBJ1-6; V gene: TRBV19; CDR3 protein: CASSIDRTAVNSPLHF
J gene: TRBJ2-7; V gene: TRBV11-2; CDR3 protein: CASSLGQNYEQYF
J gene: TRBJ2-3; V gene: TRBV28; CDR3 protein: CASIPRLAGTDTQYF
J gene: TRBJ2-3; V gene: TRBV9; CDR3 protein: CASSSTGGQGADTQYF
J gene: TRBJ1-4; V gene: TRBV4-2; CDR3 protein: CASSQGDSTNEKLFF
J gene: TRBJ2-3; V gene: TRBV6-6; CDR3 protein: CASSRRTGGPTDTQYF
J gene: TRBJ1-2; V gene: TRBV20-1; CDR3 protein: CSARRVEGYTF
J gene: TRBJ1-1; V gene: TRBV29-1; CDR3 protein: CSVFDRGLGSRTEAFF
J gene: TRBJ2-7; V gene: TRBV27; CDR3 protein: CASSTRQGVYEQYF
J gene: TRBJ1-2; V gene: TRBV2; CDR3 protein: CASLPGATRANYGYTF
J gene: TRBJ2-3; V gene: TRBV2; CDR3 protein: CASSEEGRQYF
J gene: TRBJ2-1; V gene: TRBV9; CDR3 protein: CASSVGQGANNEQFF
J gene: TRBJ2-3; V gene: TRBV6-4; CDR3 protein: CASSAWTGTDTQYF
J gene: TRBJ2-7; V gene: TRBV7-2; CDR3 protein: CASSPPDRAFYEQYF
J gene: TRBJ1-2; V gene: TRBV5-1; CDR3 protein: CASSLVAGPSYGYTF
J gene: TRBJ1-1; V gene: TRBV2; CDR3 protein: CASSVRQALNTEAFF
J gene: TRBJ2-5; V gene: TRBV18; CDR3 protein: CASSPTGSQETQYF
J gene: TRBJ2-5; V gene: TRBV19; CDR3 protein: CASRPAGRTETQYF
J gene: TRBJ1-2; V gene: TRBV10-3; CDR3 protein: CAISEEGVYGYTF
J gene: TRBJ2-5; V gene: TRBV27; CDR3 protein: CASSLFGGLETQYF
J gene: TRBJ1-5; V gene: TRBV6-5; CDR3 protein: CASNWGGVRDQPQHF
J gene: TRBJ2-5; V gene: TRBV25-1; CDR3 protein: CASSNPPGETQYF
J gene: TRBJ2-1; V gene: TRBV7-3; CDR3 protein: CASSLGVSSYNEQFF
J gene: TRBJ1-2; V gene: TRBV28; CDR3 protein: CASSSGLLANYGYTF
J gene: TRBJ1-4; V gene: TRBV28; CDR3 protein: CASSPRTVNFVKLFF
J gene: TRBJ2-5; V gene: TRBV18; CDR3 protein: CASSPRQGQQETQYF
J gene: TRBJ1-5; V gene: TRBV4-1; CDR3 protein: CASSPEAGYGNQPQHF
J gene: TRBJ1-2; V gene: TRBV12-3/TRBV12-4; CDR3 protein: CASTPRDSYGYTF
J gene: TRBJ2-2; V gene: TRBV19; CDR3 protein: CASSMGSAQGAGELFF
J gene: TRBJ2-2; V gene: TRBV11-2; CDR3 protein: CASSQDRAGTRAGELFF
J gene: TRBJ2-7; V gene: TRBV3-1/TRBV3-2; CDR3 protein: CASSQDREFFYYEQYF